What follows describes a single TCR beta chain. This sample was included in a study of beta chain features in type 1 diabetes. Losses at the gene ends were 7 bases for V and 4 bases for J; bases not matched to a gene: 18. The germline V gene encodes CDR1 SGHTA and CDR2 FQGNSA. The CDR3 consists of 19 residues. Sequenced material consisted of expressed TCRB transcripts (all of the isolated RNA was reverse transcribed). The table came from immunoSEQ multiplex PCR; TCRdb's copy has only in-frame clones and leaves some out. The repertoire includes a few hundred thousand clones, approximately 11% of them detected once, and approximately 0.016% sits in the top ten.

The chain carries TRBV7-2 and TRBJ2-1; 11 positions match TRBD2. This receptor was taken from a woman in her thirties in good health. The sample taken for sequencing was naive CD4+ T cells from blood. As DNA, the CDR3 is TGTGCCAGCACCGCCCCGGGGACACAACTAGCGGGGGCTTACAATGAGCAGTTCTTC. This sequence encodes CASTAPGTQLAGAYNEQFF.